Listed below are T cell receptor beta chains from one sample, sequenced in a study of blood T cell repertoires in COVID-19. Sequenced by immunoSEQ multiplex PCR; TCRdb stores in-frame clones only, minus some. This sample has 65,000 to 90,000 clones, with around 82% found just once. The sequenced sample consisted of peripheral blood. These receptors originate from a human donor in a cohort sampled during active COVID-19. Each CDR3 is given with its conserved first and last residue. A D gene is named only where the DNA matches it firmly. The size field is filled for only some rows; it gives once, few, many or a size class.

TRBV6-5	-	TRBJ1-2	-	TGTGCCAGCAGGGGCGTAGTGGACATAGGGTATGGCTACACCTTC	CASRGVVDIGYGYTF
TRBV5-4	-	TRBJ1-4	-	TGTGCCAGCAGCTTGGCCGGGGGGCGCAGGGAAAAACTGTTTTTT	CASSLAGGRREKLFF
TRBV11-1	-	TRBJ1-2	-	TGTGCCAGCAGCGACGGACTCCTCTATGGCTACACCTTC	CASSDGLLYGYTF
TRBV5-6	-	TRBJ2-5	TRBD2	TGTGCCAGCAGCCCTCCCCTAGCGGGGGGGCAAGAGACCCAGTACTTC	CASSPPLAGGQETQYF
TRBV11-3	-	TRBJ2-1	TRBD1	TGTGCCAGCAGCGCCGGGACAGGCCTCTACAATGAGCAGTTCTTC	CASSAGTGLYNEQFF
TRBV28	-	TRBJ1-5	TRBD1	TGTGCCAGCAGGCTGACAGGGTACAATCAGCCCCAGCATTTT	CASRLTGYNQPQHF
TRBV19	-	TRBJ1-2	-	TGTGCCAGTAGTACCCGGCAGGGCAACTATGGCTACACCTTC	CASSTRQGNYGYTF
TRBV7-2	once	TRBJ1-2	-	TGTGCCAGCAGCCTGGGGGGAGACTATGGCTACACCTTC	CASSLGGDYGYTF
TRBV27	many	TRBJ2-3	-	TGTGCCAGCAGTTTAACCCCACAGGGAACTACGCAGTATTTT	CASSLTPQGTTQYF
TRBV27	-	TRBJ2-3	TRBD2	TGTGCCAGCAGTTTAATGACTAGCGGGGGTGGCACAGATACGCAGTATTTT	CASSLMTSGGGTDTQYF
TRBV29-1	once	TRBJ2-2	-	TGCAGCGTTGTACAGGGTCCAGCCGGGGAGCTGTTTTTT	CSVVQGPAGELFF
TRBV5-1	-	TRBJ2-1	TRBD2	TGCGCCAGCAGCTTACCGGGACTAGCGGGGGTGATGGAGCAGTTCTTC	CASSLPGLAGVMEQFF
TRBV13	-	TRBJ2-1	-	TGTGCCAGCAGCGCCGGCCTTCGGGATGAGCAGTTCTTC	CASSAGLRDEQFF
TRBV4-1	-	TRBJ2-7	-	TGCGCCAGCAGCCAAACCGACTACTACGAGCAGTACTTC	CASSQTDYYEQYF
TRBV7-8	few	TRBJ2-5	TRBD1	TGTGCCAGCAGCAGATATGTAGGGGGCTTGGAGACCCAGTACTTC	CASSRYVGGLETQYF
TRBV9	-	TRBJ2-3	-	TGTGCCAGCCGAACGCAGGGGACAGATACGCAGTATTTT	CASRTQGTDTQYF
TRBV5-3	-	TRBJ1-2	-	TGTGCCAGAAGCTTCTACAGGTCGTCTAACTATGGCTACACCTTC	CARSFYRSSNYGYTF
TRBV10-3	-	TRBJ2-2	-	TGTGCCATCTCGGGACACTCGAACACCGGGGAGCTGTTTTTT	CAISGHSNTGELFF
TRBV19	-	TRBJ1-2	-	TGTGCCAGTAGTACGTCCAACAGGGTCGGCGGCTACACCTTC	CASSTSNRVGGYTF
TRBV2	-	TRBJ1-6	-	TGTGCCAGCAGTGCCCCAGGGCTGGCTTCACCCCTCCACTTT	CASSAPGLASPLHF
TRBV4-2	-	TRBJ1-5	-	TGTGCCAGTTCTAACAATCAGCCCCAGCATTTT	CASSNNQPQHF
TRBV19	-	TRBJ2-1	TRBD1	TGTGCCAGTAGTAAAAAATCGGGACAGAAGGCCTACAATGAGCAGTTCTTC	CASSKKSGQKAYNEQFF